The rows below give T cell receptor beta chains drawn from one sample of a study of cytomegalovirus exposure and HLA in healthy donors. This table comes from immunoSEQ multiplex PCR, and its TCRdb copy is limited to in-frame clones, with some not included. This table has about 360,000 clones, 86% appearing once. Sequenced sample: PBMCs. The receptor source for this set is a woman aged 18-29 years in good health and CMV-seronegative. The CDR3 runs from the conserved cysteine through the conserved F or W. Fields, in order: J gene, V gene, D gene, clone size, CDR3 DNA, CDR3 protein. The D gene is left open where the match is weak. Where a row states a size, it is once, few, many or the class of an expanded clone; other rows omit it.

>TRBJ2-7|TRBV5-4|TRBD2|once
TGTGCCAGCAGCCTACCTTTAACTAGCGGGAGGACCTACGAGCAGTACTTC
CASSLPLTSGRTYEQYF
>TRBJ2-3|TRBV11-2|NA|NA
TGTGCCAGCAGCTTAGGGACAGCAACAGATACGCAGTATTTT
CASSLGTATDTQYF
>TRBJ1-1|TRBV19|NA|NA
TGTGCCAGTAGTATCTCGACAGAGAACACTGAAGCTTTCTTT
CASSISTENTEAFF
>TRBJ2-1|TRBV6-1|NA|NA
TGTGCCAGCAGTGGTTACTACAATGAGCAGTTCTTC
CASSGYYNEQFF
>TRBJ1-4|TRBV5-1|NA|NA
TGCGCCAGCAGCCGGGAGGTTTCAGGGGAGGAAAAACTGTTTTTT
CASSREVSGEEKLFF
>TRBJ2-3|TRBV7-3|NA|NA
TGTGCCAGCAGCTCGGGGAGTGTAAGAGATACGCAGTATTTT
CASSSGSVRDTQYF
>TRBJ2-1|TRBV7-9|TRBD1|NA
TGTGCCAGCAGCCCGGGACAGGGGTACAATGAGCAGTTCTTC
CASSPGQGYNEQFF
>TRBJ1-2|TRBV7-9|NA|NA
TGTGCCAGCAGCCCCGGGGGTGGGGATGGCTACACCTTC
CASSPGGGDGYTF
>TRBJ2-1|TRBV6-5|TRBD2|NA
TGTGCCAGCAGTTACGGCCTAGCGGGAGTCAATGAGCAGTTCTTC
CASSYGLAGVNEQFF
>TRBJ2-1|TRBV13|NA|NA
TGTGCCAGCAGCTTAGCGACAGGCCCGGTTATGGAGCAGTTCTTC
CASSLATGPVMEQFF
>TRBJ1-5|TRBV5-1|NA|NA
TGCGCCAGCAGCTTGGCGCCAGGGTCCCTCGGTCAGCCCCAGCATTTT
CASSLAPGSLGQPQHF
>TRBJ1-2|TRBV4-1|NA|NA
TGCGCCAGCAGCCAAGGAGACACAGCTAACTATGGCTACACCTTC
CASSQGDTANYGYTF
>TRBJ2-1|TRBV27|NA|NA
TGTGCCAGCATCGCCGCGGGCCCGAGCTCCTACAATGAGCAGTTCTTC
CASIAAGPSSYNEQFF
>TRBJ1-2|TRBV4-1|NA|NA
TGCGCCAGCAGCCCTCGGAGCGACAGGCTAAACTATGGCTACACCTTC
CASSPRSDRLNYGYTF
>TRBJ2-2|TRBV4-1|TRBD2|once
TGCGCCAGCAGCCAAGTGGGAGGGGTTGGGACCGGGGAGCTGTTTTTT
CASSQVGGVGTGELFF
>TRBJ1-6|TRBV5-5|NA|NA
TGTGCCAGCAGCTTATCCCAGGGGATTAATTCACCCCTCCACTTT
CASSLSQGINSPLHF
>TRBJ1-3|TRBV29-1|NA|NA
TGCAGCGTCCGAGTGGTTCCTGGAAACACCATATATTTT
CSVRVVPGNTIYF
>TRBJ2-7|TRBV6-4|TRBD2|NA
TGTGCCAGCAGTGACACAAACCGCCCCTCCCCCCAGCGGGGGGGCTACGAGCAGTACTTC
CASSDTNRPSPQRGGYEQYF
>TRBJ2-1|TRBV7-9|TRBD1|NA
TGTGCCAGCAGCTTAGGGGACAGGGGGCTCATCCGTGAGCAGTTCTTC
CASSLGDRGLIREQFF
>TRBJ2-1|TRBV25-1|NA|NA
TGTGCCAGCAGTGAATATCGGACAAATGAGCAGTTCTTC
CASSEYRTNEQFF
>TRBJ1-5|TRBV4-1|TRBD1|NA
TGCGCCAGCAGCCTCTCGGACAGGGAATATCAGCCCCAGCATTTT
CASSLSDREYQPQHF
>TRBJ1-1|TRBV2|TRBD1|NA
TGTGCCAGCAGGGGACAGGGAGGAATGAACACTGAAGCTTTCTTT
CASRGQGGMNTEAFF
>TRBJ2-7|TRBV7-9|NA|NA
TGTGCCAGCAGCCTGCAGGGGACACATTCCTACGAGCAGTACTTC
CASSLQGTHSYEQYF